This T cell receptor beta chain was sequenced in a study of shared clonotypes between healthy human individuals. Germline V gene lookup returns CDR1 LNHNV and CDR2 YYDKDF (reference sequence). V was trimmed by 0 bases and J by 6 bases, leaving 12 bases between them. The CDR3 runs to 15 residues. Repertoires were generated with immunoSEQ multiplex PCR, while TCRdb's copy carries only in-frame clones and drops some. The table lists 2.3 million or so clones, over 85% of them singletons. In this sample, this clone turned up a few times. Other DNA sequences of this sample code for an identical CDR3. The clonotype comes from a man aged 18 to 29 in good health. Some clones in this sample may be carry-over from other donors' samples. The sample taken for sequencing was naive CD4+ T cells from PBMCs. Subset noted: CD45RA+ positively selected. The chain combines TRBV15 with TRBJ1-5, with TRBD1 as a possible D gene (6 bases). The CDR3 nucleotides read TGTGCCACCAGCAGAGACAGGGGATTGGGTCAGCCCCAGCATTTT. It is translated as CATSRDRGLGQPQHF.